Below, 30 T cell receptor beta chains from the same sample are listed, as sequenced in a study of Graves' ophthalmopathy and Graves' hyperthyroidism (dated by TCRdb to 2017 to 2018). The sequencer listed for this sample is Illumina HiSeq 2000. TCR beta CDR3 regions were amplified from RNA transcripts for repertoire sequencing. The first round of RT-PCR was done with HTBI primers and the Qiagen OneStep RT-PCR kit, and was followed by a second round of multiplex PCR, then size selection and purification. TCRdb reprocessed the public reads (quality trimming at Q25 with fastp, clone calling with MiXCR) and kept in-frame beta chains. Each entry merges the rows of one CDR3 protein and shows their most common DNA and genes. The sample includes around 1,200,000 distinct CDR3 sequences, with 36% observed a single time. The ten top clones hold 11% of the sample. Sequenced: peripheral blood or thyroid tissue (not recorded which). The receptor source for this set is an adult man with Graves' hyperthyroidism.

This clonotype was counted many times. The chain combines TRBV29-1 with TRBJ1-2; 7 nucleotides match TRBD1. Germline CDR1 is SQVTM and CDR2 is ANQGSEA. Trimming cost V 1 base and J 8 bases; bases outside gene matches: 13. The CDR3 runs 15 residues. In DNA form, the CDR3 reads TGCAGCGTTGAAGGGGACAGTTTGGCCCAATGGGGCTACACCTTC. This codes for CSVEGDSLAQWGYTF.

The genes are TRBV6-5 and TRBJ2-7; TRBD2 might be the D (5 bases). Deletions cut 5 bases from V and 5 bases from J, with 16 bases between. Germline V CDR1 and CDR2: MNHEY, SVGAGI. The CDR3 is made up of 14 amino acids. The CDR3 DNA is TGTGCCAGCAGTCCCCGGGAATCGATGAACGAGCAGTACTTC. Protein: CASSPRESMNEQYF.

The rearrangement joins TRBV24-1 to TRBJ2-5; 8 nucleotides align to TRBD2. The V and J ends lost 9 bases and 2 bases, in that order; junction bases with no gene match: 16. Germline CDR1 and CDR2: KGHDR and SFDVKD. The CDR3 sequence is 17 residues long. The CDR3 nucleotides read TGTGCCACCGGGGGCAGGGCAGGGTTAGCGGGGCAAGAGACCCAGTACTTC. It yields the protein CATGGRAGLAGQETQYF.

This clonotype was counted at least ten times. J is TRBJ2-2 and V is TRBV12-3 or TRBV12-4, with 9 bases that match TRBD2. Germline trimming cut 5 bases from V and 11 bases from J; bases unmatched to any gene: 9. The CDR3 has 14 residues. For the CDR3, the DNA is TGTGCCAGCAGTCCCGGAGGGACTAGCTTTGAGCTGTTTTTT. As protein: CASSPGGTSFELFF.

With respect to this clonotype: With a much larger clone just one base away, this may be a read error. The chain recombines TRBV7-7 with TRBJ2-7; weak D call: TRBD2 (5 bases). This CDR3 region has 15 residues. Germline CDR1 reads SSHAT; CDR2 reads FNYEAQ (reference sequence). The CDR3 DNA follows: TGTGCCTGCAGCGTCGTATGGACTGAGCCCTACGAGCAGTACTTC. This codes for CACSVVWTEPYEQYF.

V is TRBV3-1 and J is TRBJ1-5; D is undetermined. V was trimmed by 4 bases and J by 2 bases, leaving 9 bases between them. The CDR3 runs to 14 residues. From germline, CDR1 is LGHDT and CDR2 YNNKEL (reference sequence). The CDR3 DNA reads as TGTGCCAGCAGCCCCTCGGTAGGCAATCAGCCCCAGCATTTT. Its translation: CASSPSVGNQPQHF.

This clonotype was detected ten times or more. The CDR3 bases are TGTGCCAGCAGGGAACAGGGAGGTCACACTGAAGCTTTCTTT. This sequence encodes CASREQGGHTEAFF. The V call is TRBV7-9, the J call TRBJ1-1; maybe TRBD1 (6 bases). This CDR3 has 14 amino acids. CDR1 SEHNR and CDR2 FQNEAQ come from the germline V gene (reference sequence). V lost 6 bases to trimming and J lost 3 bases, with 14 bases between them.

As DNA, the CDR3 is TGCAGTGCTCCGAAGGGACTAGCGGGAGGACCCTCCTACGAGCAGTACTTC. Its translation: CSAPKGLAGGPSYEQYF. V gene TRBV20-1 combines with J gene TRBJ2-7; 15 bases map to TRBD2. Per the germline V gene, CDR1 is DFQATT and CDR2 is SNEGSKA (reference sequence). The ends lost 5 bases at V and 0 bases at J; junction bases unmatched: 8. The CDR3 spans 17 residues.

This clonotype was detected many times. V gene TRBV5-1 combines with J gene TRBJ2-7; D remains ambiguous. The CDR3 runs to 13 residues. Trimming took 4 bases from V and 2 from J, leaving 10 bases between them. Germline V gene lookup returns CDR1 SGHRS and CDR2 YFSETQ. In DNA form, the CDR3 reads TGCGCCAGCAGCCCTACGTCTCCCTACGAGCAGTACTTC. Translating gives CASSPTSPYEQYF.

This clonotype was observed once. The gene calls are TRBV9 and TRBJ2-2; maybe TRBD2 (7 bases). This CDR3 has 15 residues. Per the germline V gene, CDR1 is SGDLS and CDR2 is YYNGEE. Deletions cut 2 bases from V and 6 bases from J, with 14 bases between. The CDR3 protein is CASSVLREGAGELFF. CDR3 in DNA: TGTGCCAGCAGCGTCTTGAGGGAGGGGGCCGGGGAGCTGTTTTTT.

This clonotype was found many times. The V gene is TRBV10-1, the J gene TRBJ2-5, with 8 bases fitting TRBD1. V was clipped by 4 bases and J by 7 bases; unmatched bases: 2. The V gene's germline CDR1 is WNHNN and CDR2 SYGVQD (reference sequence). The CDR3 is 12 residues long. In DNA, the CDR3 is TGCGCCAGCAGTGGGACAGGGTGGACCCAGTACTTC. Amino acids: CASSGTGWTQYF.

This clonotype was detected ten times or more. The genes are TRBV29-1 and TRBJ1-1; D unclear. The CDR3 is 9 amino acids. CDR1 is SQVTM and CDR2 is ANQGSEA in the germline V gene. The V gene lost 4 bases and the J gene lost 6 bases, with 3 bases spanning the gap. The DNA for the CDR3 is TGCAGCGTTGGACCTGAAGCTTTCTTT. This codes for CSVGPEAFF.

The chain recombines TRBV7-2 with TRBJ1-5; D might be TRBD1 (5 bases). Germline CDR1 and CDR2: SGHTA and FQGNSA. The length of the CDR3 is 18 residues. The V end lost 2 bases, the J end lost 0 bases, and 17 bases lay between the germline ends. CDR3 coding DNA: TGTGCCAGCAGCTTAAGCCAGGGATCCCGCTATAGCAATCAGCCCCAGCATTTT. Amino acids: CASSLSQGSRYSNQPQHF.

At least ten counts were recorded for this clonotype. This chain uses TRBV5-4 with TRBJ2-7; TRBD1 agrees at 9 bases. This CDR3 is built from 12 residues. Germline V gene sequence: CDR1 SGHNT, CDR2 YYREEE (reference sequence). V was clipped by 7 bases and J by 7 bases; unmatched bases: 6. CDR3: CASQGQGLEQYF. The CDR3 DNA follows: TGTGCCAGCCAGGGACAGGGTTTGGAGCAGTACTTC.

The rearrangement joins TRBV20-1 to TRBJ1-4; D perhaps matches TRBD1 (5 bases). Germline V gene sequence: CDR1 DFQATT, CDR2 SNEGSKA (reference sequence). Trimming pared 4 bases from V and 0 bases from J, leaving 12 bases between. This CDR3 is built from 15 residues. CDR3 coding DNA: TGCAGTGCTACGTATACGGGGGCAACTAATGAAAAACTGTTTTTT. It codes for CSATYTGATNEKLFF.

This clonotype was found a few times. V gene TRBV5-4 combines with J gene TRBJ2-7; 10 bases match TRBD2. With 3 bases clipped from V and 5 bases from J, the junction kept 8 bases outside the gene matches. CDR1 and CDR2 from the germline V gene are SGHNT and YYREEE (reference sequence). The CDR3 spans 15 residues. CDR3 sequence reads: CASSSSGRVINEQYF. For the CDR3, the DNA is TGTGCCAGCAGCTCCAGCGGGAGGGTGATCAACGAGCAGTACTTC. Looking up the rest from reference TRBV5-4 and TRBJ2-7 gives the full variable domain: ETGVTQSPTHLIKTRGQQVTLRCSSQSGHNTVSWYQQALGQGPQFIFQYYREEENGRGNFPPRFSGLQFPNYSSELNVNALELDDSALYLCASSSSGRVINEQYFGPGTRLTVT.

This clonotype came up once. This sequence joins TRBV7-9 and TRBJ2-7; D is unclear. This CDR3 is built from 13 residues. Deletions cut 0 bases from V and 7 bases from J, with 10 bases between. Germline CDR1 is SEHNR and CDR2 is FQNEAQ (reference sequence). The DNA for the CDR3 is TGTGCCAGCAGCTTAGCCCAGCAGAATGAGCAGTACTTC. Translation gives CASSLAQQNEQYF.

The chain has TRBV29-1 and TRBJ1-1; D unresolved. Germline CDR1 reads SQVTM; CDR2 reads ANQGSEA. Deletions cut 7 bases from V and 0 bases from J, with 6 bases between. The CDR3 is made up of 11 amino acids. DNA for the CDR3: TGCAGCGATGGGGTGAACACTGAAGCTTTCTTT. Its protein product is CSDGVNTEAFF.

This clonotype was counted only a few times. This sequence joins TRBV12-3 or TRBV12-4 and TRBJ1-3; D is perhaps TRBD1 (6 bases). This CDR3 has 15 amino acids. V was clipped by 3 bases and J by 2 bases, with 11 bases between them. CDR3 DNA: TGTGCCAGCAGTTTTTGGGGGCCCACTGGAAACACCATATATTTT. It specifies CASSFWGPTGNTIYF.

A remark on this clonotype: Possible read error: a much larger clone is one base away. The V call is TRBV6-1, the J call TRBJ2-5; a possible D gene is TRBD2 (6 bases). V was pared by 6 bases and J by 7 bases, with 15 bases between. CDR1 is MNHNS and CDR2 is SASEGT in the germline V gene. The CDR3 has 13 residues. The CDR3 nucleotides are TGTGCCAGCAGGAGGGTATCCGGGGGGACCCAGTACTTC. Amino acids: CASRRVSGGTQYF.

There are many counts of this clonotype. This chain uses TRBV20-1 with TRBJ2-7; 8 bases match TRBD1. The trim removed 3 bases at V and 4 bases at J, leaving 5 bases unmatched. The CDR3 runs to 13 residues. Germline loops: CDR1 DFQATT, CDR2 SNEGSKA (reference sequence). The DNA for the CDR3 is TGCAGTGCTAGGGACAGGGCCACATACGAGCAGTACTTC. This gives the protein CSARDRATYEQYF.

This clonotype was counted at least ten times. DNA of the CDR3: TGTGCCAGCAACCCCCGGGGGGGACAGGGGACCGGGGGCTACACCTTC. As protein: CASNPRGGQGTGGYTF. The J gene is TRBJ1-2, the V gene TRBV7-2; TRBD1 agrees at 10 bases. Germline V lookup: CDR1 SGHTA, CDR2 FQGNSA. Trimming at V came to 7 bases and at J to 8 bases, leaving 16 bases not matched to a gene. The CDR3 is made up of 16 amino acids. The full variable domain, with the rest looked up from reference TRBV7-2 and TRBJ1-2, is GAGVSQSPSNKVTEKGKDVELRCDPISGHTALYWYRQSLGQGLEFLIYFQGNSAPDKSGLPSDRFSAERTGGSVSTLTIQRTQQEDSAVYLCASNPRGGQGTGGYTFGSGTRLTVV.

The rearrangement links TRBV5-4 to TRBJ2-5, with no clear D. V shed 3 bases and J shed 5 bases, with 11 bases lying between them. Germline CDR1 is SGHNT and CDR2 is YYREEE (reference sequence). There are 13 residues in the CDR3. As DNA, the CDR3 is TGTGCCAGCAGCTCCCAACCCCCGGAGACCCAGTACTTC. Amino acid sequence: CASSSQPPETQYF.

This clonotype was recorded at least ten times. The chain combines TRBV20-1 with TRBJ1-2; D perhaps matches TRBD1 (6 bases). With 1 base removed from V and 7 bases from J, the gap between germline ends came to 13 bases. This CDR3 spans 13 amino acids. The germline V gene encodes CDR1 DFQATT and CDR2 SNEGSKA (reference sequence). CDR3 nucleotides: TGCAGTGCTAGAGTAATGGCAGGGGCTGGCTACACCTTC. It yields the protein CSARVMAGAGYTF.

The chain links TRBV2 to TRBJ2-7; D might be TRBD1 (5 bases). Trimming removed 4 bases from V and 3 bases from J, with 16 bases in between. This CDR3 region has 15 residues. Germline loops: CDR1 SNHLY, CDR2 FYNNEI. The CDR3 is CASSVSIGAGYEQYF. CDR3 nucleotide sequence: TGTGCCAGCAGTGTTTCCATTGGGGCCGGCTACGAGCAGTACTTC.

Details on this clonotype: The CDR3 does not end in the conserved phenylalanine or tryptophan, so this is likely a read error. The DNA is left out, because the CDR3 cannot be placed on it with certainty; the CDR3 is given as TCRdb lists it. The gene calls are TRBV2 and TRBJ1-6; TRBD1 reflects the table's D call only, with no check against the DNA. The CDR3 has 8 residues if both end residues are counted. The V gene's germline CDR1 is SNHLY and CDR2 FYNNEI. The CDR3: CASSEPPS.

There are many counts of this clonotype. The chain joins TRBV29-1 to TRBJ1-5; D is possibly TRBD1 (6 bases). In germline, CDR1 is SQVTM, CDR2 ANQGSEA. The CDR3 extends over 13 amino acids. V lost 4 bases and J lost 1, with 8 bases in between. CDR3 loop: CSVGRGSNQPQHF. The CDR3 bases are TGCAGCGTTGGCAGGGGAAGCAATCAGCCCCAGCATTTT. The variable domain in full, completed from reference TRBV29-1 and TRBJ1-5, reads SAVISQKPSRDICQRGTSLTIQCQVDSQVTMMFWYRQQPGQSLTLIATANQGSEATYESGFVIDKFPISRPNLTFSTLTVSNMSPEDSSIYLCSVGRGSNQPQHFGDGTRLSIL.

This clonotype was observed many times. The CDR3 region has the DNA TGCGCCAGCAGCCCGGGGACAGGGTTACAAGAGACCCAGTACTTC. Translating gives CASSPGTGLQETQYF. The rearrangement joins TRBV5-1 to TRBJ2-5, with TRBD1 matching over 9 bases. The CDR3 length is 15 residues. Germline-derived CDR1 and CDR2 are SGHRS and YFSETQ. V gave up 4 bases and J gave up 2 bases; unmatched junction bases: 6.

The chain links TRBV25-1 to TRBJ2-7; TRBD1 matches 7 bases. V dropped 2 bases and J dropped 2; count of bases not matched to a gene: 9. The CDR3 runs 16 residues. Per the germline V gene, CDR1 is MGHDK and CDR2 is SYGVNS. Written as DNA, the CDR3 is TGTGCCAGCAGTGAACCCGAGACAGGGAGAGCCTACGAGCAGTACTTC. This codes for CASSEPETGRAYEQYF.

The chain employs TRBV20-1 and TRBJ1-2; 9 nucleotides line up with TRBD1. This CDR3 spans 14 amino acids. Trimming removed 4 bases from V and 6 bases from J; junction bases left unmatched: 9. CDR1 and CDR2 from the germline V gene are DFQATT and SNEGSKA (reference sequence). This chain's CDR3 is CSATYTGQGDGYTF. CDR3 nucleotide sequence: TGCAGTGCTACGTATACGGGACAGGGCGATGGCTACACCTTC.